These 2 T cell receptor beta chains were all obtained from the same sample, sequenced in a study of siplizumab effects on memory and regulatory T cells. Here immunoSEQ multiplex PCR was the method, and the copy in TCRdb shows in-frame clones only, minus some. The sample lists tens of thousands of clones; 93% were seen once. The sample taken for sequencing was CD8+ T cells sorted from blood. The receptor set was obtained from a human donor in good health.

The V gene is TRBV19, the J gene TRBJ1-2; D may be TRBD1 (5 bases). The V end lost 6 bases, the J end lost 4 bases, and 18 bases lay between the germline ends. Germline CDR1 LNHDA, CDR2 SQIVND (reference sequence). The CDR3 sequence is 15 residues long. The CDR3 loop is CASSYYNRIPYGYTF. In nucleotides, the CDR3 is TGTGCCAGTAGCTACTACAACAGGATTCCCTATGGCTACACCTTC.

The chain has TRBV5-1 and TRBJ2-2; D call uncertain. Per the germline V gene, CDR1 is SGHRS and CDR2 is YFSETQ. The CDR3 sequence is 12 residues long. The ends were cut back, 3 bases at V and 6 bases at J, with 6 bases in the middle. The CDR3 sequence is CASSWSAGELFF. The CDR3 DNA follows: TGCGCCAGCAGCTGGTCTGCCGGGGAGCTGTTTTTT. Full variable domain (outside the CDR3, taken from reference TRBV5-1 and TRBJ2-2): KAGVTQTPRYLIKTRGQQVTLSCSPISGHRSVSWYQQTPGQGLQFLFEYFSETQRNKGNFPGRFSGRQFSNSRSEMNVSTLELGDSALYLCASSWSAGELFFGEGSRLTVL.